Below are 7 T cell receptor beta chains sequenced from a single sample in a study of patients and donors after allogeneic stem cell transplantation. TCRdb re-derived calls from the RT-PCR reads in MiXCR, one entry per CDR3 protein. The table lists over 25,000 distinct CDR3 sequences, roughly a third of them singletons. The sequenced sample was blood, either unsorted or a sorted T cell fraction (not recorded which). The receptors were sampled from a human donor who was either an allogeneic HSCT recipient or a stem cell or donor lymphocyte infusion donor (not recorded which). It is not recorded whose cells these are; they may come from a transplant donor.

This clonotype was detected only a few times. This sequence joins TRBV5-1 and TRBJ1-4; D is undetermined. In germline, CDR1 is SGHRS, CDR2 YFSETQ. V gave up 0 bases and J gave up 4 bases, with 10 bases separating them. This CDR3 spans 15 amino acids. CDR3: CASSLAWQVNEKLFF. CDR3 nucleotide sequence: TGCGCCAGCAGCTTGGCGTGGCAAGTTAATGAAAAACTGTTTTTT.

The chain joins TRBV7-9 to TRBJ2-1, with D perhaps matching TRBD2 (6 bases). Germline V gene lookup returns CDR1 SEHNR and CDR2 FQNEAQ (reference sequence). Trimming removed 6 bases from V and 2 bases from J, with 20 bases in between. This CDR3 spans 17 amino acids. The CDR3 here is CASSPTGLARPYNEQFF. DNA for the CDR3: TGTGCCAGCAGTCCAACGGGGCTAGCGAGGCCCTACAATGAGCAGTTCTTC.

The chain couples TRBV14 to TRBJ2-1, with D maybe TRBD2 (6 bases). V was pared by 1 base and J by 4 bases, with 11 bases between. Germline CDR1 SGHDN, CDR2 FVKESK. This CDR3 has 15 residues. The CDR3 nucleotides are TGTGCCAGCAGCCAAGTAGGGAGGATGTACAATGAGCAGTTCTTC. It yields the protein CASSQVGRMYNEQFF.

The chain is built from TRBV27 and TRBJ2-1; a weak D match, TRBD1 (5 bases). The V end was cut by 3 bases, the J end by 5 bases, with 11 bases between. This CDR3 is 14 amino acids long. Per germline, CDR1 MNHEY and CDR2 SMNVEV (reference sequence). The CDR3 loop reads CASSFGQGNNEQFF. Written as DNA, the CDR3 is TGTGCCAGCAGTTTTGGGCAGGGAAACAATGAGCAGTTCTTC.

The chain is built from TRBV9 and TRBJ2-2, with D perhaps matching TRBD2 (5 bases). This CDR3 is 16 amino acids long. V shed 0 bases and J shed 1 base, with 10 bases lying between them. Looked up from germline, CDR1 is SGDLS and CDR2 is YYNGEE. CDR3 region: CASSVGGKLNTGELFF. The CDR3 bases are TGTGCCAGCAGCGTAGGAGGGAAATTGAACACCGGGGAGCTGTTTTTT.

The V gene is TRBV20-1, the J gene TRBJ2-1; 11 bases fit TRBD2. The V gene end was trimmed by 3 bases and the J gene end by 7 bases; junction bases not matched to a gene: 5. Germline lookup yields CDR1 DFQATT and CDR2 SNEGSKA (reference sequence). This CDR3 comprises 14 residues. CDR3 nucleotide sequence: TGCAGTGCTAGTTTTAGCGGGAGGGCGAATGAGCAGTTCTTC. This sequence encodes CSASFSGRANEQFF.

This chain uses TRBV5-6 with TRBJ1-5; tentatively, D is TRBD1 (6 bases). V dropped 3 bases and J dropped 2 bases, with 6 bases sitting between them. Germline CDR1 reads SGHDT; CDR2 reads YYEEEE. The CDR3 has 13 amino acids. In nucleotides, the CDR3 is TGTGCCAGCAGCTCAGGGGGCAATCAGCCCCAGCATTTT. It is translated as CASSSGGNQPQHF.